The 16 T cell receptor beta chains in this list originate from one sample, sequenced in a study of CD8+CD57+ T cells in acquired aplastic anemia. Genomic DNA acted as the template from which TCR beta VDJ combination and CDR3 sequence profiling were carried out. TCRdb re-analysed the reads in MiXCR, keeping a single row per CDR3 protein. The sample records approximately 200,000 distinct CDR3 sequences, 64% being singletons. The sample was sorted CD4+, CD8+, or CD8+CD57+ T cells (not recorded which) from PBMCs. These receptors all come from a human donor with severe aplastic anemia or a healthy control (not recorded which).

CDR3 sequence (DNA): TGTGCCACCAGTGATAAGAGCTCCTACAATGAGCAGTTCTTC. It specifies CATSDKSSYNEQFF. This chain links TRBV24-1 with TRBJ2-1; D unclear. Germline V gene lookup returns CDR1 KGHDR and CDR2 SFDVKD. The CDR3 covers 14 residues. V was clipped by 3 bases and J by 0 bases, with 5 bases between them.

This rearrangement joins TRBV20-1 to TRBJ1-2; TRBD1 is a possible D gene (5 bases). The CDR3 has 14 amino acids. With 6 bases removed from V and 0 bases from J, the gap between germline ends came to 14 bases. Looked up from germline, CDR1 is DFQATT and CDR2 is SNEGSKA (reference sequence). CDR3 protein: CSAEQASTNYGYTF. The CDR3 DNA follows: TGCAGTGCAGAACAGGCGTCCACTAACTATGGCTACACCTTC.

Many counts were recorded for this clonotype. This chain connects TRBV27 to TRBJ1-1; no firm D call. The CDR3 extends over 13 amino acids. Per germline, CDR1 MNHEY and CDR2 SMNVEV (reference sequence). The V gene lost 4 bases and the J gene lost 3 bases, with 9 bases spanning the gap. CDR3: CASSYYQYTEAFF. The CDR3 nucleotides are TGTGCCAGCAGTTACTACCAGTACACTGAAGCTTTCTTT.

The rearrangement joins TRBV29-1 to TRBJ1-6, with D perhaps TRBD1 (5 bases). Germline CDR1 SQVTM, CDR2 ANQGSEA. There are 11 residues in the CDR3. Trimming cost V 8 bases and J 12 bases, with 14 bases left between them. CDR3 DNA: TGCAGCTCACCGGGACGGGTACCCCTCCACTTT. Amino acids: CSSPGRVPLHF.

The rearrangement uses TRBV7-9 and TRBJ2-2, with 8 bases fitting TRBD2. V was pared by 6 bases and J by 8 bases, with 8 bases of the junction left unmatched. The CDR3 extends over 14 amino acids. Germline V lookup: CDR1 SEHNR, CDR2 FQNEAQ (reference sequence). CDR3 in amino acids: CASSDRPSGGELFF. The CDR3 DNA reads as TGTGCCAGCAGTGATAGGCCTAGCGGGGGGGAGCTGTTTTTT.

V is TRBV20-1 and J is TRBJ2-7, with 8 bases fitting TRBD1. Per the germline V gene, CDR1 is DFQATT and CDR2 is SNEGSKA (reference sequence). Unmatched junction bases numbered 5, after V lost 2 bases and J lost 2 bases. This CDR3 region has 14 residues. The DNA of the CDR3 is TGCAGTGCTAGACAGGGGGCTGGGGCCTACGAGCAGTACTTC. Protein: CSARQGAGAYEQYF.

This chain links TRBV29-1 with TRBJ1-1; D possibly corresponds to TRBD1 (5 bases). CDR3 size: 14 residues. Looked up from germline, CDR1 is SQVTM and CDR2 is ANQGSEA. V lost 0 bases and J 4 bases, leaving 12 bases between the germline ends. DNA for the CDR3: TGCAGCGTTGAAGACTACAGGCGGGTCACTGAAGCTTTCTTT. This sequence encodes CSVEDYRRVTEAFF.

The chain links TRBV27 to TRBJ2-2, with unresolved D. The CDR3 contains 11 residues. Between the trimmed V and J ends, which lost 7 bases and 7 bases, there was a span of 7 bases. Germline CDR1 reads MNHEY; CDR2 reads SMNVEV (reference sequence). The CDR3: CASKRSGELFF. The CDR3, as DNA: TGTGCCAGCAAAAGGAGCGGGGAGCTGTTTTTT.

The chain uses TRBV15 and TRBJ1-6, with 7 bases fitting TRBD1. The germline V gene encodes CDR1 LNHNV and CDR2 YYDKDF (reference sequence). Germline trimming cut 1 base from V and 8 bases from J; bases unmatched to any gene: 8. CDR3 length: 16 residues. The CDR3 bases are TGTGCCACCAGCAGAGGGGCAGGGGGTGTTGATTCACCCCTCCACTTT. It specifies CATSRGAGGVDSPLHF.

In its sample, this clonotype was seen many times. This rearrangement joins TRBV5-1 to TRBJ1-2; no definite D call. The germline V and J ends were trimmed by 0 bases and 4 bases, with 7 bases remaining between them. Germline CDR1 and CDR2: SGHRS and YFSETQ. This CDR3 has 13 amino acids. The CDR3 loop is CASSLADVYGYTF. The DNA for the CDR3 is TGCGCCAGCAGCTTGGCCGATGTCTATGGCTACACCTTC.

Concerning this clonotype itself: Since a much larger clone is just one base distant, this may be a read error. This chain links TRBV27 with TRBJ1-2; a possible D gene is TRBD1 (6 bases). CDR3 length equals 13 residues. Germline V gene sequence: CDR1 MNHEY, CDR2 SMNVEV (reference sequence). The V end lost 9 bases, the J end lost 6 bases, and 17 bases lay between the germline ends. The CDR3 region has the DNA TGTGCCAGTCTTGGGGGCTTAAATGATGGCTACACCTTC. Translating gives CASLGGLNDGYTF.

The gene calls are TRBV7-9 and TRBJ2-7; TRBD1 aligns across 9 bases. In germline, CDR1 is SEHNR, CDR2 FQNEAQ (reference sequence). The CDR3 runs to 16 residues. Germline trimming cut 5 bases from V and 6 bases from J; bases unmatched to any gene: 14. In DNA form, the CDR3 reads TGTGCCAGCAGCAAGGCCGGGACAGGGAGCTCAACCGAGCAGTACTTC. It specifies CASSKAGTGSSTEQYF. The variable domain in full, completed from reference TRBV7-9 and TRBJ2-7, reads DTGVSQNPRHKITKRGQNVTFRCDPISEHNRLYWYRQTLGQGPEFLTYFQNEAQLEKSRLLSDRFSAERPKGSFSTLEIQRTEQGDSAMYLCASSKAGTGSSTEQYFGPGTRLTVT.

The chain has TRBV20-1 and TRBJ1-1, with D uncertain. Germline V gene sequence: CDR1 DFQATT, CDR2 SNEGSKA (reference sequence). Trimming stripped 0 bases from V and 1 base from J, with 6 bases between. This CDR3 is 13 amino acids long. CDR3 region: CSARDSRNTEAFF. Written as DNA, the CDR3 is TGCAGTGCTAGAGATTCGAGGAACACTGAAGCTTTCTTT.

This clonotype appeared a few times. A much larger clone differs from this one at a single base, so this may be a read error. This chain connects TRBV25-1 to TRBJ2-1; D gene ambiguous. The CDR3 extends over 11 amino acids. Germline assignment: CDR1 MGHDK and CDR2 SYGVNS. CDR3 residues: CASSDYNEQLF. The CDR3 coding sequence is TGTGCCAGCAGTGACTACAATGAGCAGCTCTTC.

This rearrangement joins TRBV13 to TRBJ1-1; D unclear. The CDR3 consists of 15 residues. Germline CDR1 reads PRHDT; CDR2 reads FYEKMQ (reference sequence). Trimming took 2 bases from V and 0 from J, leaving 10 bases between them. CDR3 sequence reads: CASSLSPLMNTEAFF. The CDR3 bases are TGTGCCAGCAGCTTATCACCTCTCATGAACACTGAAGCTTTCTTT.

This rearrangement joins TRBV7-8 to TRBJ2-1; D unclear. Per germline, CDR1 SGHVS and CDR2 FQNEAQ. Trimming cost V 9 bases and J 2 bases, with 14 bases left between them. The CDR3 spans 14 residues. Here the CDR3 reads CASSTRSAYNEQFF. The CDR3 region has the DNA TGTGCCAGTAGTACAAGGTCGGCCTACAATGAGCAGTTCTTC.